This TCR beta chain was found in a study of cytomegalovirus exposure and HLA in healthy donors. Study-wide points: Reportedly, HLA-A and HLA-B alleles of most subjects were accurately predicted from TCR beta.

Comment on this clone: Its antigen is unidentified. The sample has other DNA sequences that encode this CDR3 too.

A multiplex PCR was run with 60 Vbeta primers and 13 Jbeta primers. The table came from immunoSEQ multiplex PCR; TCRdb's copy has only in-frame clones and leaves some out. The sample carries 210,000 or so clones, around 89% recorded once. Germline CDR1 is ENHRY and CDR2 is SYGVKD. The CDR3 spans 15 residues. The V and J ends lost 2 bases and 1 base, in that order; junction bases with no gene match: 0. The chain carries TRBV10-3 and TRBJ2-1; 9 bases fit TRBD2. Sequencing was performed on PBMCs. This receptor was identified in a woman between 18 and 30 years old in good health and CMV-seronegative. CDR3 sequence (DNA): TGTGCCATCAGTGAGACTAGCGGGTCCTACAATGAGCAGTTCTTC. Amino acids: CAISETSGSYNEQFF.